This section outlines one T cell receptor beta chain sequence together with its context. The antigen remains undetermined. This table comes from immunoSEQ multiplex PCR, and its TCRdb copy is limited to in-frame clones, with some not included. The table has about 77,000 clones, 92% seen once. This CDR3 contains 14 residues. Germline V gene sequence: CDR1 MGHRA, CDR2 YSYEKL. V lost 1 base and J lost 6, with 10 bases in between. The data derive from a study of T cell responses to AZD1222 COVID-19 vaccine. General study points: As reported, nearly half of all spike-specific TCRs target variant regions that are unmutated. Spike-specific TCR depth and breadth grew after two AZD1222 doses. White British people made up most donors, females outnumbered males, and clonal diversity was possibly underestimated. CD4 TCRs covered the whole spike, strongest at regions 160-218 and 743-854.

The sequence was obtained from an adult who received the AZD1222 COVID-19 vaccine. The specimen was peripheral blood, collected 28 days after the second AZD1222 dose. V usage is TRBV4-1 and J usage is TRBJ2-1; no firm D call. The CDR3 is CASSQVGDINEQFF. The CDR3 region has the DNA TGCGCCAGCAGCCAAGTAGGCGATATCAATGAGCAGTTCTTC.